This entry lists 7 T cell receptor beta chains sequenced from one sample in a study of regulatory T cells in long-lasting Graves disease. CDR3 regions were amplified by Arm-PCR using iRepertoire HTBI primers to build TCR beta libraries. TCRdb re-derived calls from the multiplex PCR reads in MiXCR, one entry per CDR3 protein. This sample carries 400,000 to 500,000 distinct CDR3 sequences, around 15% of them seen once, and the ten largest clones take 20% to 25%. Described time point: newly diagnosed GD, antithyroid drugs for less than 3 months. PBMCs were the source of the RNA used for TCR sequencing. This sample was also put to use in a study of T cells in Graves' hyperthyroidism and ophthalmopathy.

The sample here was peripheral blood mononuclear cells (PBMCs), taken at new diagnosis, from a patient treated with antithyroid drugs. The receptors stem from a woman between 18 and 30 years old with Graves disease.

The V and J genes are TRBV7-9 and TRBJ2-6; tentative D call: TRBD1 (6 bases). The CDR3 runs to 16 residues. Germline CDR1 and CDR2: SEHNR and FQNEAQ (reference sequence). V gave up 7 bases and J gave up 2 bases, with 15 bases separating them. Here the CDR3 reads CASTLGGGPGANVLTF. For the CDR3, the DNA is TGTGCCAGCACCCTGGGTGGGGGCCCTGGGGCCAACGTCCTGACTTTC.

Points on this clonotype: A much more abundant neighbour one base away suggests this may be a read error. The V call is TRBV6-9, the J call TRBJ1-5; the D is unclear. Looked up from germline, CDR1 is MNHGY and CDR2 is SVAAGI. Between the trimmed V and J ends, which lost 3 bases and 7 bases, there was a span of 16 bases. The CDR3 is 15 residues long. For the CDR3, the DNA is TGTGCCAGCAGTTACCCAGGACTGGAGGGACAGCCCCAGCATTTT. Translating gives CASSYPGLEGQPQHF.

This clonotype was observed many times. The V call is TRBV6-2 or TRBV6-3, the J call TRBJ2-3; D is unresolved. The V gene's germline CDR1 is MNHEY and CDR2 SVGEGT. The CDR3 totals 14 residues. Trimming left V 2 bases short and J 1 base short, with 7 bases between. The CDR3 nucleotides are TGTGCCAGCAGTTACGCCCGTCGCACAGATACGCAGTATTTT. Translating gives CASSYARRTDTQYF.

A few counts support this clonotype. The genes are TRBV27 and TRBJ2-7; D unresolved. Germline-derived CDR1 and CDR2 are MNHEY and SMNVEV (reference sequence). V lost 2 bases and J lost 3, with 23 bases in between. The CDR3 is made up of 18 amino acids. CDR3 DNA: TGTGCCAGCAGTTTACGGCCGGGCGAAATGACAAGAATCTACGAGCAGTACTTC. Its protein product is CASSLRPGEMTRIYEQYF.

This clonotype showed up just a few times. V and J are TRBV7-2 and TRBJ2-7; 13 positions match TRBD2. CDR1 is SGHTA, CDR2 FQGNSA, per germline. CDR3 length: 18 amino acids. With V trimmed by 5 bases and J by 1 base, 11 bases remained unmatched. CDR3 sequence reads: CASSVTRLAGGTSYEQYF. The DNA for the CDR3 is TGTGCCAGCAGCGTAACACGACTAGCGGGAGGCACTTCCTACGAGCAGTACTTC.

With respect to this clonotype: Given a much more abundant clone one base away, this may be a read error. V is TRBV5-4 and J is TRBJ2-7, with 11 positions matching TRBD1. J gave up 3 bases and V 3 bases, and 2 bases lay outside the gene matches. Germline V gives CDR1 SGHNT, CDR2 YYREEE (reference sequence). This CDR3 region has 14 residues. CDR3 amino acids: CASSSDRGRYEQYF. CDR3 DNA sequence: TGTGCCAGCAGCTCGGACAGGGGGCGCTACGAGCAGTACTTC.

Comments on this clonotype: This may be a read error: a much more frequent sequence differs by one nucleotide. This chain links TRBV7-2 with TRBJ2-2; D not certain. Germline V gene data show CDR1 as SGHTA and CDR2 as FQGNSA. This CDR3 has 14 amino acids. Trimming pared 3 bases from V and 0 bases from J, leaving 5 bases between. CDR3 sequence: CASSFETNTGELFF. CDR3 nucleotide sequence: TGTGCCAGCAGCTTTGAGACGAACACCGGGGAGCTGTTTTTT.